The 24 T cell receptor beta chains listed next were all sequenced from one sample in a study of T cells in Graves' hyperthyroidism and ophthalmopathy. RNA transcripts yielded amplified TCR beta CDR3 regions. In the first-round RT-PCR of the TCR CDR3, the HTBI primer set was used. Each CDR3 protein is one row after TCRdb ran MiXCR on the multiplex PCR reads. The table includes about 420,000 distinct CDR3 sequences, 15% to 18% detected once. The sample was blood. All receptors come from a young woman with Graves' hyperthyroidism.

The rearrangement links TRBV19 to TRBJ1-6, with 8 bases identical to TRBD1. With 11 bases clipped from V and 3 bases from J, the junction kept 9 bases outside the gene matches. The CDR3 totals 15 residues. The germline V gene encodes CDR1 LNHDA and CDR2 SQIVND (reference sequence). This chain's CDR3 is CAWSAGQGYNSPLHF. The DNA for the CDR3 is TGTGCCTGGAGTGCCGGACAGGGCTATAATTCACCCCTCCACTTT.

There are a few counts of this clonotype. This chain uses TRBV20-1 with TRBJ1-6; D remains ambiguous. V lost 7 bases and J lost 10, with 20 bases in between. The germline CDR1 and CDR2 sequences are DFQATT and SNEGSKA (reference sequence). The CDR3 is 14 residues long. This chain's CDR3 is CSVRPGQVRSPLHF. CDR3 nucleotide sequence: TGCAGTGTGAGACCCGGGCAAGTCAGGTCACCCCTCCACTTT.

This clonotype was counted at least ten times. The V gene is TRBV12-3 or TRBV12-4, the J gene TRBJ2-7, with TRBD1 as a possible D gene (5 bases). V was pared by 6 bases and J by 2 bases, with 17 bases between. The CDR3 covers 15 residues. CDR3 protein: CASRQRGAATYEQYF. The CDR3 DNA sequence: TGTGCCAGCAGGCAAAGGGGCGCAGCAACCTACGAGCAGTACTTC.

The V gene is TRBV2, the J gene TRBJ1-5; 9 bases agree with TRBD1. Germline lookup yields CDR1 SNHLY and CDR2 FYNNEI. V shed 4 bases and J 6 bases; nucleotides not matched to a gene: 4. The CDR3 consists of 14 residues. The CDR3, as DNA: TGTGCCAGCAGTGCTTACAGGGGGCGTCAGCCCCAGCATTTT. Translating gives CASSAYRGRQPQHF.

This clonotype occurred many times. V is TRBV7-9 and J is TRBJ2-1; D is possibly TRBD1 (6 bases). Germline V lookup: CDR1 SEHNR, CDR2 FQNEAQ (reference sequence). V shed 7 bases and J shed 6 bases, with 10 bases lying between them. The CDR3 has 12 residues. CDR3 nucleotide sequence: TGTGCCAGCACCCCAGGGGTCAATGAGCAGTTCTTC. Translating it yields CASTPGVNEQFF.

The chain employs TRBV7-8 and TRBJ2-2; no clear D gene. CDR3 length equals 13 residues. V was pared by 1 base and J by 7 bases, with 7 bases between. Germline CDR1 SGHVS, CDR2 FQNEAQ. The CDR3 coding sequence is TGTGCCAGCAGCTTAGTTCCCGTCGGGGAGCTGTTTTTT. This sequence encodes CASSLVPVGELFF.

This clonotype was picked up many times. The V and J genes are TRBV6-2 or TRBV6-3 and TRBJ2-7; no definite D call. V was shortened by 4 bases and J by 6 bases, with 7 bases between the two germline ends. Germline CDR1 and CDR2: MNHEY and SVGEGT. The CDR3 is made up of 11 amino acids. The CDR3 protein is CASSFGREQYF. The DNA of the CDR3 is TGTGCCAGCAGTTTCGGCCGCGAGCAGTACTTC.

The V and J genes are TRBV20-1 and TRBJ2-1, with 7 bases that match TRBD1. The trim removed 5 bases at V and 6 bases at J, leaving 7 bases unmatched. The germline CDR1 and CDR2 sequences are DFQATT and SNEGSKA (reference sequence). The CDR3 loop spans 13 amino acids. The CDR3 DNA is TGCAGTGCTCCCGACAGGGAGTCCAATGAGCAGTTCTTC. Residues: CSAPDRESNEQFF.

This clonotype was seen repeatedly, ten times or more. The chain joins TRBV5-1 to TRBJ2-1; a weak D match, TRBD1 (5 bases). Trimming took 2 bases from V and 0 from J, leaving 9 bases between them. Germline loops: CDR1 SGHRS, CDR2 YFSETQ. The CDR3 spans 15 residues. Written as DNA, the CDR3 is TGCGCCAGCAGCTTAGACAGCTACTCCTACAATGAGCAGTTCTTC. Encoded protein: CASSLDSYSYNEQFF.

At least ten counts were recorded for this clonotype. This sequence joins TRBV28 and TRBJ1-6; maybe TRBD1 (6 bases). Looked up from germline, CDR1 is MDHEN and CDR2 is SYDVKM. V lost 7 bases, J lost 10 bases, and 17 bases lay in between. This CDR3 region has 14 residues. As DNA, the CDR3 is TGTGCCAGCAACAGCAGGGGTGTAAGATCACCCCTCCACTTT. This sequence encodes CASNSRGVRSPLHF.

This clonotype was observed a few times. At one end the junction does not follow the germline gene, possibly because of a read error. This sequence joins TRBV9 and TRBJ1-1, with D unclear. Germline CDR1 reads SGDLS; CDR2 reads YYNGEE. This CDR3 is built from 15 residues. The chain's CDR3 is CASSVEPGVNTGAFF. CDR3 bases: TGTGCCAGCAGCGTAGAACCAGGAGTGAACACTGGAGCTTTCTTT.

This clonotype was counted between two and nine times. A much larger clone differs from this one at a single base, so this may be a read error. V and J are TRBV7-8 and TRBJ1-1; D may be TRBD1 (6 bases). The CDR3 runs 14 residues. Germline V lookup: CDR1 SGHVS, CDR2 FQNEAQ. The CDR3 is CASSPTGMNTEASF. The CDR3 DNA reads TGTGCCAGCAGCCCGACAGGAATGAACACTGAAGCTTCCTTT.

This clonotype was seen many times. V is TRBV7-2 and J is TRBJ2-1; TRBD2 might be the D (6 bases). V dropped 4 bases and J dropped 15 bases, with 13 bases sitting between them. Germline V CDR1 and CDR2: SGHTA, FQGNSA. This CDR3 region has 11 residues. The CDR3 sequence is CASSYRLVRFF. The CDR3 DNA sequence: TGTGCCAGCAGCTACAGACTAGTTCGGTTCTTC.

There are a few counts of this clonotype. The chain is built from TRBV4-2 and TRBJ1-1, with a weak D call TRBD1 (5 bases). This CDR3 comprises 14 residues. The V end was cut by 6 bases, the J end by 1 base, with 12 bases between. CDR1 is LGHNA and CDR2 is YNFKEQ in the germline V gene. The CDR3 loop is CASRHGGENTEAFF. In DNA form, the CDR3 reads TGTGCCAGCAGACACGGAGGGGAGAACACTGAAGCTTTCTTT.

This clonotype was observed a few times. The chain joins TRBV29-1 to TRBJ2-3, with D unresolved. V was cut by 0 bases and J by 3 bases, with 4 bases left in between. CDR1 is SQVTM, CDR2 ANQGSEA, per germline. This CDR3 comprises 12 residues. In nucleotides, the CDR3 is TGCAGCGTTGAAGAGAATACAGATACGCAGTATTTT. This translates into CSVEENTDTQYF.

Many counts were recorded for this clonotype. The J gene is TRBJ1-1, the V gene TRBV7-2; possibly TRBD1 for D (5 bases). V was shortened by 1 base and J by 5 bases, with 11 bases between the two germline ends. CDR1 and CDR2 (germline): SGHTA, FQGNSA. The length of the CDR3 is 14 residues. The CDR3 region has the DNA TGTGCCAGCAGCTTAGGTGGGGGGAGGACTGAAGCTTTCTTT. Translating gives CASSLGGGRTEAFF.

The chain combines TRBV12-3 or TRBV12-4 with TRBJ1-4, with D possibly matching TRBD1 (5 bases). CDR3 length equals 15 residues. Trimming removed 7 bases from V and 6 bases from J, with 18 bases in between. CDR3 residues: CASKRMGLDYEKLFF. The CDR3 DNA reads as TGTGCCAGCAAGAGAATGGGACTGGATTATGAAAAACTGTTTTTT.

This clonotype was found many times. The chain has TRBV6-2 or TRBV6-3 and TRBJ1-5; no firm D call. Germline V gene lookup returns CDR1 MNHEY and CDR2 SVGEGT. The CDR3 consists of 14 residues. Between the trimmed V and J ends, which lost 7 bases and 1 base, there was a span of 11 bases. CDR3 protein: CASNKLRSNQPQHF. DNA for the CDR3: TGTGCCAGCAACAAGCTTCGAAGCAATCAGCCCCAGCATTTT.

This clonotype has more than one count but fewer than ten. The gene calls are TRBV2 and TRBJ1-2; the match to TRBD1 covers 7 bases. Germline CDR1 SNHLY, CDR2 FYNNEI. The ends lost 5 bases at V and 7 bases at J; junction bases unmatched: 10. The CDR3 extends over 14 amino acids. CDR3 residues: CASSPATGFLGYTF. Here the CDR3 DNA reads TGTGCCAGCAGTCCGGCGACAGGGTTTCTTGGCTACACCTTC.

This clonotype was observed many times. CDR3 in amino acids: CASSPSAATQYF. The CDR3 nucleotides are TGTGCCAGCAGCCCCTCCGCAGCGACCCAGTACTTC. The chain couples TRBV6-2 or TRBV6-3 to TRBJ2-5; D unclear. The CDR3 has 12 residues. Looked up from germline, CDR1 is MNHEY and CDR2 is SVGEGT. V gave up 6 bases and J gave up 7 bases, with 12 bases separating them.

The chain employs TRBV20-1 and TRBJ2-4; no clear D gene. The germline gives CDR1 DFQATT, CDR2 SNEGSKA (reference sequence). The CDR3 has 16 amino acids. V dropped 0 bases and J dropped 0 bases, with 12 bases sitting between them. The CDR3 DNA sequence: TGCAGTGCTAGAGATTGGCGTTTACTAGCCAAAAACATTCAGTACTTC. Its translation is CSARDWRLLAKNIQYF.

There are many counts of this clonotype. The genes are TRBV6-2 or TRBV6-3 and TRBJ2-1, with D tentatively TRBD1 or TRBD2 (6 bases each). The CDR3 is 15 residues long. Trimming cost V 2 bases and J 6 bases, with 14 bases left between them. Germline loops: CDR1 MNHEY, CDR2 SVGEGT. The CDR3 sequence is CASSYAAGHTNEQFF. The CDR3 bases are TGTGCCAGCAGTTACGCTGCGGGACATACCAATGAGCAGTTCTTC.

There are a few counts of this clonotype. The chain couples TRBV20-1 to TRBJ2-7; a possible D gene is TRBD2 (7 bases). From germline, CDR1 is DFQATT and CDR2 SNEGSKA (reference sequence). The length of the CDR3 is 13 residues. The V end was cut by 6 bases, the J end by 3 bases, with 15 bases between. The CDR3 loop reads CSASHGGLYEQYF. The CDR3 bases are TGCAGTGCCTCCCACGGGGGGCTCTACGAGCAGTACTTC.

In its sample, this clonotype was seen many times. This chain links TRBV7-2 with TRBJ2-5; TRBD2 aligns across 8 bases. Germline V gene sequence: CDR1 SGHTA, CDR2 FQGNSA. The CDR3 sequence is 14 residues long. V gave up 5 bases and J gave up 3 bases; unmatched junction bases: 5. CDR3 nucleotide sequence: TGTGCCAGCAGCCCCTTTAGCGGGGAAGAGACCCAGTACTTC. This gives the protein CASSPFSGEETQYF.